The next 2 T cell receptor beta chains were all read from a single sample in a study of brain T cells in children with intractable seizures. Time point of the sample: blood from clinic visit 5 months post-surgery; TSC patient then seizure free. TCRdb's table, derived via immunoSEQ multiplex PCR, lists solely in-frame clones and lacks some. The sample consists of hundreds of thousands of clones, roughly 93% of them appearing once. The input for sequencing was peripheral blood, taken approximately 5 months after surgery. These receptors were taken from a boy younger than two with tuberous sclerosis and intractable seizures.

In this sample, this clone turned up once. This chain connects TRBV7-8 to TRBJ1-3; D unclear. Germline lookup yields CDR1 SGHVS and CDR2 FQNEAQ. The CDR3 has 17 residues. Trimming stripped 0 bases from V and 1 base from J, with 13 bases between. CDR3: CASSLAISKPSGNTIYF. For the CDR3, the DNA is TGTGCCAGCAGCTTAGCGATTTCCAAGCCGTCTGGAAACACCATATATTTT.

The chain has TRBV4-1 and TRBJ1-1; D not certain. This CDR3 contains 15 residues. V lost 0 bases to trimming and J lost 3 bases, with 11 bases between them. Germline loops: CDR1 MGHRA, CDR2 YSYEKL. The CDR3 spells CASSQDLGSYTEAFF. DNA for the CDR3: TGCGCCAGCAGCCAAGATCTAGGCAGCTACACTGAAGCTTTCTTT.